This record covers a single T cell receptor (beta chain). As yet, its antigen is unknown. At one boundary the junction diverges from the germline segment, which might be a read error. The sample comes from a study of T-cell memory formation after mild COVID-19. About the research overall: Largely, TCR clusters stayed within a single donor.

The CDR3 contains 11 residues. Germline loops: CDR1 SEHNR, CDR2 FQNEAQ (reference sequence). TCRdb reprocessed the 5' RACE reads via MiXCR and lists one record per CDR3 protein. The table has over 300,000 distinct CDR3 sequences, 20% to 25% seen once. Study outcomes and limitations: Mainly CM and EM harbored the contracting CD4+ clones; mainly EMRA harbored the CD8+ ones. Some SARS-CoV-2-responding clones were already detected in memory before infection.

The chain is built from TRBV7-9 and TRBJ2-1; TRBD1 aligns across 9 bases. The specimen sequenced was PBMCs or a T cell subset sorted from them (not recorded which). This sequence was found in a man between 18 and 29 years old who had mild COVID-19 (a few samples of this study predate the infection). Cell type and time point are not known. The CDR3 here is CASSINGDRAF. The CDR3 region has the DNA TGTGCCAGCAGTATAAATGGGGACAGGGCCTTC.